The 28 T cell receptor beta chains in this list originate from one sample, sequenced in a study of blood T cell repertoires in COVID-19 (TCRdb year 2020). Receptor amplification or capture employed the immunoSEQ multiplex PCR assay. TCRdb stores this immuneACCESS table with in-frame sequences only. Part of the clones is absent; in the studies checked, under half of the shortfall reflects unresolved V genes, and no reason is known for the rest. Here the sample has 400,000 to 450,000 clones; roughly 89% occur a single time. The ten most abundant clones make up roughly 0.76% of the sample. The sequenced sample was peripheral blood. The receptors shown here come from a man aged 18 to 29 with COVID-19, enrolled during active disease.

The chain joins TRBV10-2 to TRBJ2-3; 8 nucleotides align to TRBD2. The germline V gene encodes CDR1 WSHSY and CDR2 SAAADI. This CDR3 region has 14 residues. The V segment lost 4 bases and the J segment 14 bases; nucleotides outside the gene matches: 14. The CDR3 reads CASSVLAEDSPRYF. Written as DNA, the CDR3 is TGCGCCAGCAGTGTACTAGCGGAGGACTCTCCGAGGTATTTT.

The chain recombines TRBV18 with TRBJ2-3; TRBD2 matches at 11 bases. Germline V gene lookup returns CDR1 KGHSH and CDR2 LQKENI. The CDR3 extends over 17 amino acids. V was clipped by 3 bases and J by 0 bases; unmatched bases: 5. The CDR3 nucleotides are TGTGCCAGCTCACCTCCGGGACTAGCGGCTAGCACAGATACGCAGTATTTT. As protein: CASSPPGLAASTDTQYF.

The chain is built from TRBV18 and TRBJ2-6; D is uncertain. The length of the CDR3 is 14 residues. Trimming pared 3 bases from V and 0 bases from J, leaving 3 bases between. CDR1 and CDR2 from the germline V gene are KGHSH and LQKENI. CDR3 sequence reads: CASSPSSGANVLTF. As DNA, the CDR3 is TGTGCCAGCTCACCCTCCTCTGGGGCCAACGTCCTGACTTTC.

V is TRBV3-1 (or the pseudogene TRBV3-2) and J is TRBJ1-2, with D possibly matching TRBD1 (5 bases). V was cut by 0 bases and J by 10 bases, with 15 bases left in between. This CDR3 is 14 amino acids long. The V gene's germline CDR1 is LGHDT and CDR2 YNNKEL (reference sequence). In DNA, the CDR3 is TGTGCCAGCAGCCAAGACCAGGGTAGGTTGCCCTACACCTTC. Its translation: CASSQDQGRLPYTF.

This rearrangement joins TRBV30 to TRBJ1-5; tentatively, D is TRBD1 (5 bases). The CDR3 length is 15 residues. Deletions cut 0 bases from V and 6 bases from J, with 15 bases between. Looked up from germline, CDR1 is GTSNPN and CDR2 is SVGIG (reference sequence). The CDR3 nucleotides are TGTGCCTGGAGTGTACGGGGGGGTGGATTTCAGCCCCAGCATTTT. It encodes CAWSVRGGGFQPQHF.

This CDR3 reads CATSDEVAGAADTQYF. The CDR3 coding sequence is TGTGCCACCAGTGATGAAGTAGCGGGAGCGGCAGATACGCAGTATTTT. The chain employs TRBV24-1 and TRBJ2-3, with 9 positions matching TRBD2. CDR1 is KGHDR, CDR2 SFDVKD, per germline. The CDR3 extends over 16 amino acids. V gave up 3 bases and J gave up 4 bases; unmatched junction bases: 7.

The gene calls are TRBV10-3 and TRBJ2-1; 10 bases match TRBD1. With 8 bases clipped from V and 9 bases from J, the junction kept 10 bases outside the gene matches. CDR1 and CDR2 (germline): ENHRY, SYGVKD. This CDR3 comprises 14 residues. The CDR3 here is CAIQGQGIFAEQFF. CDR3 bases: TGTGCCATCCAGGGACAGGGGATCTTTGCTGAGCAGTTCTTC.

Many counts were recorded for this clone. The chain combines TRBV19 with TRBJ2-1; D call uncertain. The CDR3 has 15 amino acids. The V and J ends lost 0 bases and 7 bases respectively, with 13 bases between them. Germline CDR1 LNHDA, CDR2 SQIVND (reference sequence). This CDR3 reads CASSIDHEELNEQFF. For the CDR3, the DNA is TGTGCCAGTAGTATAGATCACGAGGAACTGAATGAGCAGTTCTTC.

This chain uses TRBV19 with TRBJ1-3, with no clear D. Germline V CDR1 and CDR2: LNHDA, SQIVND (reference sequence). V lost 2 bases and J lost 3, with 11 bases in between. The CDR3 extends over 15 amino acids. The DNA for the CDR3 is TGTGCCAGTAGTATAATCGTGGGCAGTGGAAACACCATATATTTT. Encoded protein: CASSIIVGSGNTIYF.

The V and J genes are TRBV7-3 and TRBJ1-2; perhaps TRBD1 as D (5 bases). Germline CDR1 SGHTA, CDR2 FQGTGA. The V end lost 5 bases, the J end lost 6 bases, and 19 bases lay between the germline ends. CDR3 length equals 15 residues. The CDR3 DNA sequence: TGTGCCAGCAGCCTAAGTGGGGGGTCCCCCGATGGCTACACCTTC. Translation gives CASSLSGGSPDGYTF.

J is TRBJ1-4 and V is TRBV19; 7 bases match TRBD1. J gave up 8 bases and V 7 bases, and 1 base lay outside the gene matches. CDR1 and CDR2 from the germline V gene are LNHDA and SQIVND (reference sequence). CDR3 length: 11 residues. The CDR3 protein is CASMDREKLFF. The CDR3 nucleotides read TGTGCCAGTATGGACAGGGAAAAACTGTTTTTT. Drawing the rest from reference TRBV19 and TRBJ1-4, the complete variable domain is DGGITQSPKYLFRKEGQNVTLSCEQNLNHDAMYWYRQDPGQGLRLIYYSQIVNDFQKGDIAEGYSVSREKKESFPLTVTSAQKNPTAFYLCASMDREKLFFGSGTQLSVL.

The rearrangement uses TRBV29-1 and TRBJ1-4, with a possible D match to TRBD1 (5 bases). Trimming cost V 5 bases and J 7 bases, with 11 bases left between them. Germline V gene lookup returns CDR1 SQVTM and CDR2 ANQGSEA. The CDR3 sequence is 12 residues long. Here the CDR3 reads CSVRREGEKLFF. For the CDR3, the DNA is TGCAGCGTTCGCAGGGAGGGTGAAAAACTGTTTTTT. Full variable domain (rest looked up from reference TRBV29-1 and TRBJ1-4): SAVISQKPSRDICQRGTSLTIQCQVDSQVTMMFWYRQQPGQSLTLIATANQGSEATYESGFVIDKFPISRPNLTFSTLTVSNMSPEDSSIYLCSVRREGEKLFFGSGTQLSVL.

V gene TRBV2 combines with J gene TRBJ2-2, with TRBD2 identical over 7 bases. This CDR3 is built from 17 residues. Germline V gene sequence: CDR1 SNHLY, CDR2 FYNNEI. V gave up 6 bases and J gave up 0 bases; unmatched junction bases: 10. CDR3 region: CASRTLAFSANTGELFF. CDR3 in DNA: TGTGCCAGCAGAACACTAGCGTTCTCCGCGAACACCGGGGAGCTGTTTTTT.

The chain joins TRBV19 to TRBJ2-1, with 10 bases fitting TRBD1. Trimming took 7 bases from V and 4 from J; bases not matched to a gene: 1. CDR3 length: 13 residues. The V gene's germline CDR1 is LNHDA and CDR2 SQIVND (reference sequence). The CDR3 bases are TGTGCCAGTACGGGACAGGGGTACAATGAGCAGTTCTTC. This gives the protein CASTGQGYNEQFF.

The rearrangement uses TRBV6-6 and TRBJ2-7; 11 bases map to TRBD2. CDR1 and CDR2 (germline): MNHNY, SVGAGI (reference sequence). J gave up 0 bases and V 2 bases, and 0 bases lay outside the gene matches. This CDR3 is built from 15 residues. Here the CDR3 DNA reads TGTGCCAGCAGTTACACTAGCGGGGGCTCCTACGAGCAGTACTTC. This codes for CASSYTSGGSYEQYF.

The chain has TRBV6-5 and TRBJ1-1; D may be TRBD1 (6 bases). Germline lookup yields CDR1 MNHEY and CDR2 SVGAGI. CDR3 length: 14 residues. V was trimmed by 5 bases and J by 8 bases, leaving 18 bases between them. The CDR3 here is CASSRPTGMAEAFF. The CDR3, as DNA: TGTGCCAGCAGTCGACCCACAGGGATGGCCGAAGCTTTCTTT.

The V gene is TRBV28, the J gene TRBJ2-7; TRBD1 matches 8 bases. CDR1 is MDHEN, CDR2 SYDVKM, per germline. The CDR3 extends over 14 amino acids. The V gene end was trimmed by 5 bases and the J gene end by 3 bases; junction bases not matched to a gene: 6. CDR3 protein: CASSTGGKGYEQYF. In nucleotides, the CDR3 is TGTGCCAGCAGTACAGGGGGGAAGGGCTACGAGCAGTACTTC.

The rearrangement uses TRBV6-5 and TRBJ2-7; 8 nucleotides align to TRBD1. Germline-derived CDR1 and CDR2 are MNHEY and SVGAGI. The CDR3 totals 11 residues. V lost 2 bases to trimming and J lost 13 bases; unmatched junction nucleotides: 4. The DNA for the CDR3 is TGTGCCAGCAGTTACATGGACAGGGTCTACTTC. This codes for CASSYMDRVYF.

This clone was observed a single time. J is TRBJ2-7 and V is TRBV5-5; a weak D match, TRBD1 (6 bases). Germline V CDR1 and CDR2: SGHKS, YYEKEE (reference sequence). The length of the CDR3 is 16 residues. Trimming stripped 3 bases from V and 3 bases from J, with 19 bases between. The CDR3 DNA reads as TGTGCCAGCAGCTCAGGGGTGGGGACCCCGCACTACGAGCAGTACTTC. It specifies CASSSGVGTPHYEQYF. Drawing the rest from reference TRBV5-5 and TRBJ2-7, the complete variable domain is DAGVTQSPTHLIKTRGQQVTLRCSPISGHKSVSWYQQVLGQGPQFIFQYYEKEERGRGNFPDRFSARQFPNYSSELNVNALLLGDSALYLCASSSGVGTPHYEQYFGPGTRLTVT.

In its sample, this clone was seen a few times. The DNA of the CDR3 is TGTGCCATCAGTGAGTCGACGGCAGGGAACAATGAGCAGTTCTTC. Translation: CAISESTAGNNEQFF. The chain combines TRBV10-3 with TRBJ2-1, with D possibly being TRBD1 (5 bases). Germline assignment: CDR1 ENHRY and CDR2 SYGVKD. Trimming removed 0 bases at V and 5 bases at J, with 11 bases between. The CDR3 has 15 amino acids.

The chain carries TRBV7-2 and TRBJ2-5; the match to TRBD2 covers 10 bases. CDR1 is SGHTA and CDR2 is FQGNSA in the germline V gene. This CDR3 comprises 15 residues. V lost 3 bases, J lost 5 bases, and 6 bases stayed unmatched. The CDR3 sequence: CASSLPAGGRETQYF. CDR3 bases: TGTGCCAGCAGCTTGCCAGCGGGGGGGCGTGAGACCCAGTACTTC.

The chain carries TRBV7-9 and TRBJ2-5; D is perhaps TRBD1 (5 bases). The CDR3 contains 14 residues. CDR1 and CDR2 (germline): SEHNR, FQNEAQ (reference sequence). The V end lost 5 bases, the J end lost 1 base, and 11 bases lay between the germline ends. CDR3 coding DNA: TGTGCCAGCAGCATCAGGGTCCCCCAAGAGACCCAGTACTTC. Protein product: CASSIRVPQETQYF.

CDR3 amino acids: CASAENFSGHYYEQYF. The CDR3 region has the DNA TGTGCTAGTGCAGAGAACTTTAGCGGACATTACTACGAGCAGTACTTC. This chain uses TRBV12-5 with TRBJ2-7, with D maybe TRBD2 (6 bases). The germline V gene encodes CDR1 LGHNT and CDR2 FRNRAP. The CDR3 is 16 amino acids. V lost 7 bases and J lost 3, with 22 bases in between.

The V and J genes are TRBV6-5 and TRBJ2-7, with TRBD2 identical over 7 bases. J was trimmed by 1 base and V by 4 bases; bases with no gene match: 10. Germline values: CDR1 MNHEY, CDR2 SVGAGI. The CDR3 totals 16 residues. In nucleotides, the CDR3 is TGTGCCAGCAGTTCAAGGGAGGGTACTTTTTCCTACGAGCAGTACTTC. It encodes CASSSREGTFSYEQYF.

The chain joins TRBV2 to TRBJ1-6; D remains unclear. CDR1 and CDR2 from the germline V gene are SNHLY and FYNNEI. The CDR3 loop spans 15 amino acids. Trimming took 1 base from V and 6 from J, leaving 10 bases between them. The DNA for the CDR3 is TGTGCCAGCAGTGAAGGAGGGCTCGGTAATTCACCCCTCCACTTT. Its protein is CASSEGGLGNSPLHF. Based on the CDR3 plus reference TRBV2 and TRBJ1-6, the full variable domain is EPEVTQTPSHQVTQMGQEVILRCVPISNHLYFYWYRQILGQKVEFLVSFYNNEISEKSEIFDDQFSVERPDGSNFTLKIRSTKLEDSAMYFCASSEGGLGNSPLHFGNGTRLTVT.

This chain joins TRBV3-1 (or the pseudogene TRBV3-2) and TRBJ2-7; D not certain. Germline lookup yields CDR1 LGHDT and CDR2 YNNKEL (reference sequence). The CDR3 contains 15 residues. Trimming removed 0 bases from V and 4 bases from J, with 13 bases in between. The CDR3 nucleotides are TGTGCCAGCAGCCAAGATCCGGGTGGTCGGTACGAGCAGTACTTC. Its translation is CASSQDPGGRYEQYF.

The V gene is TRBV19, the J gene TRBJ1-2, with D perhaps TRBD1 (6 bases). Between the trimmed V and J ends, which lost 2 bases and 5 bases, there was a span of 15 bases. The CDR3 totals 15 residues. Germline V CDR1 and CDR2: LNHDA, SQIVND (reference sequence). DNA of the CDR3: TGTGCCAGTAGTATATCTACAGGGCAGGGGTATGGCTACACCTTC. Its protein is CASSISTGQGYGYTF.

This clone was detected once. The rearrangement uses TRBV7-8 and TRBJ2-7, with 9 bases lining up with TRBD2. V shed 2 bases and J 2 bases; nucleotides not matched to a gene: 7. The CDR3 extends over 16 amino acids. In germline, CDR1 is SGHVS, CDR2 FQNEAQ. The CDR3 sequence is CASSLSLAGSTYEQYF. CDR3 nucleotide sequence: TGTGCCAGCAGCTTAAGTCTAGCGGGGTCGACCTACGAGCAGTACTTC.